This TCR beta chain was sequenced during a study of T-cell reconstitution after alpha-beta-depleted transplantation in children. Deletions cut 0 bases from V and 5 bases from J, with 13 bases between. This CDR3 is built from 15 residues. Germline CDR1 ENHRY, CDR2 SYGVKD. As it was prepared, the TCRbeta library received unique molecular identifiers. MiXCR was run by TCRdb on the PCR reads, yielding one entry per CDR3 protein. The table has approximately 350,000 distinct CDR3 sequences, more than 10% seen once. The input for sequencing was PBMCs, taken from the stem cell graft. This clonotype was sampled from a human donor who donated a stem cell graft to a child with Fanconi anemia. The chain uses TRBV10-3 and TRBJ1-1; D ambiguous. The CDR3 sequence: CAISESRGTSTEAFF. The DNA of the CDR3 is TGTGCCATCAGTGAGTCGCGGGGAACGAGTACTGAAGCTTTCTTT.